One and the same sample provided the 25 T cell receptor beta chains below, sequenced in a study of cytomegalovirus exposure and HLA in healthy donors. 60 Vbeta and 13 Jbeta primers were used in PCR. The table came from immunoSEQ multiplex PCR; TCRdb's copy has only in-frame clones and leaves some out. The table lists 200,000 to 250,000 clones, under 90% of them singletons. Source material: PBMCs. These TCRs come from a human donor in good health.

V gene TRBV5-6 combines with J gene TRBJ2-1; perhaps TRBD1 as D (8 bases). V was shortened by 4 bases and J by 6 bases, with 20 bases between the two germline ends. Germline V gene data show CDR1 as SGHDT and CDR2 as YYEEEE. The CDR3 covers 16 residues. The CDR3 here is CASSLYRGGTVNEQFF. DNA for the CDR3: TGTGCCAGCAGCCTATACAGGGGGGGGACGGTCAATGAGCAGTTCTTC.

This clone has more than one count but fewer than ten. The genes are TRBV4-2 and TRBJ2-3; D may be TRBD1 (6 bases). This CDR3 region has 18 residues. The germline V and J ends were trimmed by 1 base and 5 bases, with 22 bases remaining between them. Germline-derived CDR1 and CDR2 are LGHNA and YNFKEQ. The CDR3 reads CASSQVNGRGGPGDTQYF. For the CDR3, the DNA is TGTGCCAGCAGCCAAGTAAACGGACGTGGGGGCCCAGGAGATACGCAGTATTTT.

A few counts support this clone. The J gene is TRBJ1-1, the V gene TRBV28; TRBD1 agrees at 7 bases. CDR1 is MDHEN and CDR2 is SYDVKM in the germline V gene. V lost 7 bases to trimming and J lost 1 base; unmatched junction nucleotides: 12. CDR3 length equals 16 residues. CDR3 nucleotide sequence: TGTGCCAGCACGGGACAGACAACGGGGGAGAACACTGAAGCTTTCTTT. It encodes CASTGQTTGENTEAFF.

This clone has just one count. In DNA, the CDR3 is TGTGCCAGTAGTTTTAGTAGCTCCTACAATGAGCAGTTCTTC. It specifies CASSFSSSYNEQFF. The V call is TRBV19, the J call TRBJ2-1, with D hard to call. The CDR3 sequence is 14 residues long. V lost 5 bases and J lost 0, with 8 bases in between. Germline CDR1 reads LNHDA; CDR2 reads SQIVND (reference sequence).

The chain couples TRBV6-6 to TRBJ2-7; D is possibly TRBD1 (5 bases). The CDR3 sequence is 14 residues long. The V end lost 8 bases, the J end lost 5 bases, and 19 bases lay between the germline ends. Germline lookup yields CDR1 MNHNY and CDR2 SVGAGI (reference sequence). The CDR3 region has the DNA TGTGCCAGCGGGCCCAACCAGGGTCCAGACGAGCAGTACTTC. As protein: CASGPNQGPDEQYF.

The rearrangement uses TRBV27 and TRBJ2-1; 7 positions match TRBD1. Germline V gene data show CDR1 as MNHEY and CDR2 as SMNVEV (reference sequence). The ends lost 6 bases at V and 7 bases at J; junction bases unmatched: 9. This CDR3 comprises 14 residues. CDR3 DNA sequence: TGTGCCAGCAGCTTGGCGACAGGGAGTAATGAGCAGTTCTTC. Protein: CASSLATGSNEQFF.

CDR3 coding DNA: TGTGCCAGCAGCGTCGGGACTACGAACGCGGCGGGGGAGCTGTTTTTT. Translated, it gives CASSVGTTNAAGELFF. The J gene is TRBJ2-2, the V gene TRBV7-3, with TRBD2 matching over 7 bases. The V segment lost 5 bases and the J segment 8 bases; nucleotides outside the gene matches: 14. Looked up from germline, CDR1 is SGHTA and CDR2 is FQGTGA. The CDR3 is 16 residues long.

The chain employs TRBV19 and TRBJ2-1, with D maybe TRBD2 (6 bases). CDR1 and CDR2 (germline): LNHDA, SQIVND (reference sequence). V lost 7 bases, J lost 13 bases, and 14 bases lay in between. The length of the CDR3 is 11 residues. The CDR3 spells CASTGRDLQFF. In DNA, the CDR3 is TGTGCCAGTACCGGGCGGGACTTACAGTTCTTC.

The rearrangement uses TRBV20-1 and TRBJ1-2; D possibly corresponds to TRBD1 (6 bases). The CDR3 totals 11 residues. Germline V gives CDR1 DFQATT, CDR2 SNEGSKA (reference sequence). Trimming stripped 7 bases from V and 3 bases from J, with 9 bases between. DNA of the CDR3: TGCAGTGGACAGGTTGACTATGGCTACACCTTC. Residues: CSGQVDYGYTF.

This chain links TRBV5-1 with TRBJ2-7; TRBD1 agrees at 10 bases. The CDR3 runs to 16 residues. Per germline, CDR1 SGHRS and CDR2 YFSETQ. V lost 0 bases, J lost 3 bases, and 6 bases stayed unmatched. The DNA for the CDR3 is TGCGCCAGCAGCTTGGCCGGGTGGACAGGGGGCTACGAGCAGTACTTC. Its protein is CASSLAGWTGGYEQYF.

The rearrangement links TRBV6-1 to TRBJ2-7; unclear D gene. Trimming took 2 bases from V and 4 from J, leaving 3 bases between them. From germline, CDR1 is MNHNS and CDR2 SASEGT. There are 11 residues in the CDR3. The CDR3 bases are TGTGCCAGCAGTGAATTATACGAGCAGTACTTC. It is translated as CASSELYEQYF.

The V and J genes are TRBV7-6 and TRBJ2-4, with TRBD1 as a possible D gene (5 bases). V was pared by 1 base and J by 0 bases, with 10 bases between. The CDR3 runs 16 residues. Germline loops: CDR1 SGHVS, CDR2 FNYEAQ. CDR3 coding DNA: TGTGCCAGCAGCTTAGAAAGGGGATTAGCCAAAAACATTCAGTACTTC. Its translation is CASSLERGLAKNIQYF.

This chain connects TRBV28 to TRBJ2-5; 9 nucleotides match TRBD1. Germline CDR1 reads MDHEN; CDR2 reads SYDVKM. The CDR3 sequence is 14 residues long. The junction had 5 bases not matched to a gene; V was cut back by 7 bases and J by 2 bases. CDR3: CASTFDRGQETQYF. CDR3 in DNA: TGTGCCAGCACCTTCGACAGGGGGCAAGAGACCCAGTACTTC.

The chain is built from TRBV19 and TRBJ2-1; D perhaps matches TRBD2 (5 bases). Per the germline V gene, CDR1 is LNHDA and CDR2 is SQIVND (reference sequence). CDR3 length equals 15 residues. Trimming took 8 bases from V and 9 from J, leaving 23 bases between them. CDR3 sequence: CASPEEGPDHSEQFF. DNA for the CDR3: TGTGCCAGTCCCGAAGAGGGCCCAGACCACAGTGAGCAGTTCTTC.

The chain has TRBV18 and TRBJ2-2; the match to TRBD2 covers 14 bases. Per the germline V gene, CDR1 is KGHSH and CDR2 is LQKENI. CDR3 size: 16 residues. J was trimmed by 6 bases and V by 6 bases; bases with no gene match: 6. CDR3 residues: CASSNLGLAGAGELFF. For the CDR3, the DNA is TGTGCCAGCTCCAACTTGGGACTAGCGGGAGCCGGGGAGCTGTTTTTT.

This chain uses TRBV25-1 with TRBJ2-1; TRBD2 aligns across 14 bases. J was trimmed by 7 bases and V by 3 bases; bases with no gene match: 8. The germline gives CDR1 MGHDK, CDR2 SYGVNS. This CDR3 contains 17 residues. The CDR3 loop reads CASSDPGLAGEGNEQFF. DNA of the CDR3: TGTGCCAGCAGTGATCCGGGACTAGCGGGAGAGGGAAATGAGCAGTTCTTC.

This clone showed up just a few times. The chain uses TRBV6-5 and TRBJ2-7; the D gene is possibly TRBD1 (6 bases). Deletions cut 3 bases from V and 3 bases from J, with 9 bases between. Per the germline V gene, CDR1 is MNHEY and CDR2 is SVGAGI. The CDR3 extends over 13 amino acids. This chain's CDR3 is CASSYQQGYEQYF. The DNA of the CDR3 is TGTGCCAGCAGTTATCAACAGGGCTACGAGCAGTACTTC.

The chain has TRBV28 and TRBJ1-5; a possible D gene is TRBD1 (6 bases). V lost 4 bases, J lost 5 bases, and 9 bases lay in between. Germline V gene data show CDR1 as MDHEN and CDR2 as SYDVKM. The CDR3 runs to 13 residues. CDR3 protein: CASSSRGYQPQHF. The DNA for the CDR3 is TGTGCCAGCAGTTCTAGGGGGTATCAGCCCCAGCATTTT.

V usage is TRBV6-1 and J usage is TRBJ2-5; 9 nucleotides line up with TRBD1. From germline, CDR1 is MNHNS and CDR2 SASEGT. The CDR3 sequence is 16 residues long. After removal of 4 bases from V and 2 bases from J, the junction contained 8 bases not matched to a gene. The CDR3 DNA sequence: TGTGCCAGCAGTGTGGTCCGGGACAGGGTTCAAGAGACCCAGTACTTC. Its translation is CASSVVRDRVQETQYF.

The CDR3 loop reads CASSIVREGRGMNTEAFF. CDR3 in DNA: TGTGCCAGTAGTATAGTTCGTGAGGGGAGGGGAATGAACACTGAAGCTTTCTTT. The chain recombines TRBV19 with TRBJ1-1, with D perhaps matching TRBD1 (5 bases). Trimming pared 1 base from V and 0 bases from J, leaving 18 bases between. This CDR3 spans 18 amino acids. Germline CDR1 reads LNHDA; CDR2 reads SQIVND (reference sequence).

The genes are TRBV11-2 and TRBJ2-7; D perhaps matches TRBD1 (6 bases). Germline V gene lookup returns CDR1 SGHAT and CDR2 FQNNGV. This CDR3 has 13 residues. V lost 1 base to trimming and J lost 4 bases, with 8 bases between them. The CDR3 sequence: CASSLGQEYEQYF. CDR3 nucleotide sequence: TGTGCCAGCAGCTTAGGACAGGAATACGAGCAGTACTTC.

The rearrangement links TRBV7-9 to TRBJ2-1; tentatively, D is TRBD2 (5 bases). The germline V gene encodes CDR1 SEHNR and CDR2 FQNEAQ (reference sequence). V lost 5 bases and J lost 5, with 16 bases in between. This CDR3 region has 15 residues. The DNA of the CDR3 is TGTGCCAGCAGCCTGATGTCGGGATCCCACAATGAGCAGTTCTTC. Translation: CASSLMSGSHNEQFF. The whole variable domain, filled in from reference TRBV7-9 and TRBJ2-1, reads DTGVSQNPRHKITKRGQNVTFRCDPISEHNRLYWYRQTLGQGPEFLTYFQNEAQLEKSRLLSDRFSAERPKGSFSTLEIQRTEQGDSAMYLCASSLMSGSHNEQFFGPGTRLTVL.

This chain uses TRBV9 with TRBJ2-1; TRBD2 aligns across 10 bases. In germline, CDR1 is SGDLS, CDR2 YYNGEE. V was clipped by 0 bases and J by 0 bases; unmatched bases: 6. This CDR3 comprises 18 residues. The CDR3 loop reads CASSVGTSGTPSYNEQFF. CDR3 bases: TGTGCCAGCAGCGTAGGAACTAGCGGGACTCCCTCCTACAATGAGCAGTTCTTC.

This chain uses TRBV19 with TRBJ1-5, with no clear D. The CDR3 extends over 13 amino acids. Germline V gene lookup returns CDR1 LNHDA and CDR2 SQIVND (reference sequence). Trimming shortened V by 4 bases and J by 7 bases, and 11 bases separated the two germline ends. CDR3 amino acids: CASSSPGGQPQHF. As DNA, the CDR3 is TGTGCCAGTAGTAGCCCAGGCGGGCAGCCCCAGCATTTT.

The CDR3 loop is CASSLDGLAGGQSSYEQYF. The CDR3 coding sequence is TGTGCCAGCAGCTTAGATGGGCTAGCGGGAGGCCAAAGCTCCTACGAGCAGTACTTC. The rearrangement joins TRBV11-2 to TRBJ2-7; 11 positions match TRBD2. This CDR3 is 19 amino acids long. Germline-derived CDR1 and CDR2 are SGHAT and FQNNGV. Trimming at V came to 0 bases and at J to 0 bases, leaving 10 bases not matched to a gene.